The rows below give T cell receptor beta chains drawn from one sample of a study of blood T cell repertoires in COVID-19. Sequenced by immunoSEQ multiplex PCR; TCRdb stores in-frame clones only, minus some. This sample has hundreds of thousands of clones, with 80% to 90% found just once. The sequenced sample consisted of peripheral blood. The receptors come from a man aged 50-60 years with COVID-19, enrolled during active disease. The CDR3 runs from the conserved cysteine through the conserved F or W. Each record gives: J gene, D gene, V gene, clone size, CDR3 protein, CDR3 DNA. The D gene is left open where the match is weak. Clone size is given for some rows only: seen once, a few or many times, or a class if the clone is expanded.

TRBJ2-7 | TRBD2 | TRBV5-1 | many | CASSEAGGGYEQYF | TGCGCCAGTTCCGAAGCGGGAGGAGGTTACGAGCAGTACTTC
TRBJ1-2 | - | TRBV30 | - | CAYASGYGYTF | TGTGCCTATGCCTCGGGTTATGGCTACACCTTC
TRBJ1-2 | - | TRBV12-3/TRBV12-4 | once | CASREQGRAGYTF | TGTGCCAGCAGGGAACAGGGACGGGCCGGCTACACCTTC
TRBJ1-3 | - | TRBV18 | - | CASSPPGSSGNTIYF | TGTGCCAGCTCACCACCGGGCAGTTCTGGAAACACCATATATTTT
TRBJ1-1 | - | TRBV6-5 | - | CASSLGGLTEAFF | TGTGCCAGCAGCCTTGGAGGACTGACTGAAGCTTTCTTT
TRBJ1-3 | - | TRBV5-1 | - | CASSLEGTYSGNTIYF | TGCGCCAGCAGCTTGGAAGGGACATACTCTGGAAACACCATATATTTT
TRBJ1-3 | - | TRBV5-1 | - | CASSLVSSGNTIYF | TGCGCCAGCAGCTTGGTGAGCTCTGGAAACACCATATATTTT
TRBJ1-2 | - | TRBV28 | - | CASSYLGGYTF | TGTGCCAGCAGCTATCTCGGTGGCTACACCTTC
TRBJ2-1 | - | TRBV7-6 | - | CASSLVGGDGTYNEQFF | TGTGCCAGCAGCTTAGTTGGAGGGGACGGGACCTACAATGAGCAGTTCTTC
TRBJ1-1 | TRBD1 | TRBV7-2 | - | CASSKPGQLTTEAFF | TGTGCCAGCAGCAAGCCGGGACAGCTTACCACTGAAGCTTTCTTT
TRBJ2-4 | - | TRBV7-8 | - | CASSLGQGSSKNIQYF | TGTGCCAGCAGCTTAGGGCAGGGTTCATCCAAAAACATTCAGTACTTC
TRBJ2-5 | - | TRBV6-5 | - | CASSYLETQYF | TGTGCCAGCAGTTACCTGGAGACCCAGTACTTC
TRBJ1-6 | - | TRBV6-5 | - | CASSYSPQNNSPLHF | TGTGCCAGCAGTTACTCGCCGCAGAATAATTCACCCCTCCACTTT
TRBJ1-2 | - | TRBV7-9 | - | CASSPDMLYTF | TGTGCCAGCAGCCCCGACATGCTCTACACCTTC
TRBJ1-3 | - | TRBV5-1 | few | CASSLAFQASSGNTIYF | TGCGCCAGCAGCTTGGCCTTTCAGGCGTCCTCTGGAAACACCATATATTTT
TRBJ2-2 | TRBD1 | TRBV19 | - | CATYGTGGNTGELFF | TGTGCCACCTATGGGACAGGGGGTAACACCGGGGAGCTGTTTTTT
TRBJ2-3 | TRBD2 | TRBV2 | once | CASSEAWWVAGASTDTQYF | TGTGCCAGCAGTGAAGCGTGGTGGGTCGCGGGAGCTAGTACAGATACGCAGTATTTT
TRBJ1-3 | - | TRBV5-1 | - | CASSLNRADSGNTIYF | TGCGCCAGCAGCTTAAACAGGGCCGACTCTGGAAACACCATATATTTT
TRBJ1-1 | TRBD1 | TRBV7-8 | - | CASSLATGSADTEAFF | TGTGCCAGCAGCTTAGCGACAGGGTCCGCGGACACTGAAGCTTTCTTT
TRBJ1-2 | - | TRBV11-2 | many | CASSSRQGWLYGYTF | TGTGCCAGCAGCTCTCGCCAGGGATGGCTCTATGGCTACACCTTC
TRBJ2-2 | TRBD2 | TRBV27 | - | CASSLYSGSFYTGELFF | TGTGCCAGCAGTTTATATAGCGGGAGCTTCTACACCGGGGAGCTGTTTTTT
TRBJ1-1 | TRBD1 | TRBV6-5 | - | CASTAGQSNTEAFF | TGTGCCAGCACCGCGGGACAGTCGAACACTGAAGCTTTCTTT
TRBJ2-3 | - | TRBV2 | - | CASSSGARYGTDTQYF | TGTGCCAGCAGTAGTGGGGCCCGGTATGGCACAGATACGCAGTATTTT
TRBJ2-2 | TRBD2 | TRBV10-3 | - | CAISDTSGRAGTGELFF | TGTGCCATCAGTGACACTAGCGGGAGGGCGGGCACCGGGGAGCTGTTTTTT
TRBJ2-1 | - | TRBV11-3 | - | CASSLDPRENEQFF | TGTGCCAGCAGCTTAGATCCCAGGGAAAATGAGCAGTTCTTC
TRBJ1-3 | - | TRBV6-2/TRBV6-3 | - | CASSYFPDTGNTIYF | TGTGCCAGCAGTTACTTTCCGGACACTGGAAACACCATATATTTT
TRBJ1-2 | - | TRBV7-2 | - | CASSLSGGYTF | TGTGCCAGCAGCTTAAGCGGTGGCTACACCTTC
TRBJ2-7 | TRBD2 | TRBV11-2 | - | CASSSWTSGRYEQYF | TGTGCCAGCAGCTCCTGGACTAGCGGGAGATACGAGCAGTACTTC
TRBJ2-5 | TRBD1 | TRBV28 | - | CASSLITGDQETQYF | TGTGCCAGCAGTTTAATTACAGGGGACCAAGAGACCCAGTACTTC
TRBJ1-1 | - | TRBV7-9 | - | CASTRGGWNTEAFF | TGTGCCAGCACCCGGGGAGGGTGGAACACTGAAGCTTTCTTT
TRBJ2-3 | TRBD2 | TRBV19 | - | CASRLAGTDTQYF | TGTGCCAGCCGACTAGCGGGTACAGATACGCAGTATTTT
TRBJ1-4 | - | TRBV25-1 | - | CASSGGLRNEKLFF | TGTGCCAGCAGTGGGGGACTGCGTAATGAAAAACTGTTTTTT
TRBJ1-1 | - | TRBV27 | - | CASSSRVALNTEAFF | TGTGCCAGCAGTTCCCGGGTTGCCCTGAACACTGAAGCTTTCTTT
TRBJ2-2 | TRBD1 | TRBV6-2/TRBV6-3 | once | CASSQGVVTGELFF | TGTGCCAGCAGCCAGGGGGTAGTCACCGGGGAGCTGTTTTTT
TRBJ2-1 | TRBD2 | TRBV19 | - | CASSSVTSVVDEQFF | TGTGCCAGTAGTAGTGTGACTAGCGTTGTCGATGAGCAGTTCTTC
TRBJ1-1 | - | TRBV18 | - | CASSPRPEGTEAFF | TGTGCCAGCTCACCCCGACCCGAGGGAACTGAAGCTTTCTTT